This T cell receptor (beta chain) appears in the sequencing data of a study of graft-versus-host responses after intestinal transplantation. Study in general: Multivisceral, liver-intestinal, or isolated intestinal grafts were transplanted into recipients. Each patient got anti-thymocyte globulin induction, then tacrolimus and steroids for roughly 3 years.

Assay: immunoSEQ multiplex PCR; the TCRdb copy retains only in-frame clones and omits some. Here the sample spans tens of thousands of clones, about 87% being singletons. Trimming took 5 bases from V and 8 from J, leaving 16 bases between them. Germline CDR1 is SGHNT and CDR2 is YYREEE (reference sequence). The CDR3 totals 14 residues. The V and J genes are TRBV5-4 and TRBJ1-4; D is unclear. This clonotype was obtained from a human patient who received an intestinal transplant, so some T cells may come from the graft donor. The sample consisted of PBMCs, taken 26 days after transplant. CDR3 sequence reads: CASSSGSGEEKLFF. CDR3 DNA: TGTGCCAGCAGTTCGGGGTCGGGAGAAGAAAAACTGTTTTTT.